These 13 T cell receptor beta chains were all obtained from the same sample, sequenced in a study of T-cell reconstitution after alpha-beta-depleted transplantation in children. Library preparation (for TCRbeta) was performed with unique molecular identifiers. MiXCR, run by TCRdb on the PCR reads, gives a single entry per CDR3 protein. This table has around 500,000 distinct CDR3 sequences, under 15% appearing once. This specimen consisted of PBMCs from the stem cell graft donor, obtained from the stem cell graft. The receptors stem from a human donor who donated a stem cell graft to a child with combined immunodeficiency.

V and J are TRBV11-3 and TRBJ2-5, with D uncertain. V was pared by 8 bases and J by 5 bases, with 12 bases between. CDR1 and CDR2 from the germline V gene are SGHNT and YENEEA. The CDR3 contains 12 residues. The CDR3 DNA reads TGTGCCAGCGGGTACCACCGGGAGACCCAGTACTTC. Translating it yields CASGYHRETQYF.

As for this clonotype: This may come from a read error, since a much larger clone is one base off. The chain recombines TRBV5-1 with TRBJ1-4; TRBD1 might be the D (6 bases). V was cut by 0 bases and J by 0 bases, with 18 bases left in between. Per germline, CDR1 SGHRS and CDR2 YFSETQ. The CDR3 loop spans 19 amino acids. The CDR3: CASSLEAIGRGTTNEKLFF. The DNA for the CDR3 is TGCGCCAGCAGCTTGGAGGCCATCGGAAGGGGGACAACTAATGAAAAACTGTTTTTT.

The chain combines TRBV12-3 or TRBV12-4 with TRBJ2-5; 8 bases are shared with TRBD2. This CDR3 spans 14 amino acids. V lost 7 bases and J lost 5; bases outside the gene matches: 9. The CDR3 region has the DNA TGTGCCAGCACCACAGCGGGAGTCGGGGAGACCCAGTACTTC. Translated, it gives CASTTAGVGETQYF.

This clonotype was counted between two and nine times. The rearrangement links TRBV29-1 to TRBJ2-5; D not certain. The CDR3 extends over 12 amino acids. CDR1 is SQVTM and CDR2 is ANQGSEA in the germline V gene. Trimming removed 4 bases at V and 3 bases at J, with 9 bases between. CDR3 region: CSVGFGEETQYF. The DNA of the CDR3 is TGCAGCGTTGGTTTTGGGGAAGAGACCCAGTACTTC.

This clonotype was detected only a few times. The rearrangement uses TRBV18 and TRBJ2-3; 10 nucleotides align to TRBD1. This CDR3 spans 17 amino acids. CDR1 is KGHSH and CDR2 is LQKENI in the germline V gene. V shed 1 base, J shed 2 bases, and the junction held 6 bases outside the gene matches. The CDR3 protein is CASSPRSGTGVTDTQYF. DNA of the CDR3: TGTGCCAGCTCACCACGTTCTGGGACAGGGGTCACAGATACGCAGTATTTT.

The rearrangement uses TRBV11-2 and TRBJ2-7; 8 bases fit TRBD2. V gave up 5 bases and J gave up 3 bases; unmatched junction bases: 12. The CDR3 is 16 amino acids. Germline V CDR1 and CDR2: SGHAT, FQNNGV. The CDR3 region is CASSPRGGAWGYEQYF. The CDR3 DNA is TGTGCCAGCAGCCCCCGGGGGGGGGCGTGGGGCTACGAGCAGTACTTC.

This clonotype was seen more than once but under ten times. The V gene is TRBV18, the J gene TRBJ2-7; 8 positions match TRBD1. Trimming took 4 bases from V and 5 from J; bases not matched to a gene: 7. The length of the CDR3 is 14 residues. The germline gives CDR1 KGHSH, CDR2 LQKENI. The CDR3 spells CASSLLQGAHEQYF. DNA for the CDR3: TGTGCCAGCTCACTTTTGCAGGGGGCACACGAGCAGTACTTC.

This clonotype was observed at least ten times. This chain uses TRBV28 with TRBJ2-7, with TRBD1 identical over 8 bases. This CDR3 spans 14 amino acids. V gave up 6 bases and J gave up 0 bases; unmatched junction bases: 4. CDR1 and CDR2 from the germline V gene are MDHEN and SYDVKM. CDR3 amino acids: CASSPGGSSYEQYF. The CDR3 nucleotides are TGTGCCAGCAGCCCAGGGGGCAGCTCCTACGAGCAGTACTTC.

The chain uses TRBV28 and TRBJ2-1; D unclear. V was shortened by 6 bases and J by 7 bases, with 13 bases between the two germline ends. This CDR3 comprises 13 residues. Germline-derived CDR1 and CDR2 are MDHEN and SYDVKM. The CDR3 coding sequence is TGTGCCAGCAGCCTTAGCATCCGGAATGAGCAGTTCTTC. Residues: CASSLSIRNEQFF.

The CDR3 reads CASSQAGLAGYEQYF. CDR3 sequence (DNA): TGCGCCAGCAGCCAAGCGGGACTAGCGGGGTACGAGCAGTACTTC. The chain carries TRBV4-3 and TRBJ2-7, with 13 positions matching TRBD2. V trimming: 1 base; J trimming: 4 bases; junction bases outside the gene matches: 1. CDR1 is LGHNA and CDR2 is YSLEER in the germline V gene. CDR3 size: 15 residues.

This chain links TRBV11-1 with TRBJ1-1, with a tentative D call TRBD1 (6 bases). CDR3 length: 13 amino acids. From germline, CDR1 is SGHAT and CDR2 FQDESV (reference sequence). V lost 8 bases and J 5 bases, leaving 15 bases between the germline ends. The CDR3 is CASSRGIKTEAFF. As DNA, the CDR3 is TGTGCCAGCTCCAGGGGAATTAAAACTGAAGCTTTCTTT.

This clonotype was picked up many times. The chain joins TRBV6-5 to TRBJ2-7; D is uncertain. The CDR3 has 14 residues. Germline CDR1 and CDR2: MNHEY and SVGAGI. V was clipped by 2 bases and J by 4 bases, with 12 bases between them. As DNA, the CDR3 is TGTGCCAGCAGTTACGATCAGAGAGAATACGAGCAGTACTTC. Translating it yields CASSYDQREYEQYF.

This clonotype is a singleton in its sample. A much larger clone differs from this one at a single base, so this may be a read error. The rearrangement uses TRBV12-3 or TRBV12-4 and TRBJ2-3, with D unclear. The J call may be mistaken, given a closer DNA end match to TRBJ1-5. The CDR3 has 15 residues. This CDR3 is CASTPLKGFPDTQHF. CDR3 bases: TGTGCCAGCACCCCTCTCAAGGGATTCCCAGATACGCAGCATTTT.